By proportion, the clone carrying this T cell receptor delta chain is medium-sized. The same CDR3 can be traced to other DNA sequences in this sample. The CDR3 is made up of 21 amino acids. Germline V gene sequence: CDR1 TSWWSYY, CDR2 QGS. V was clipped by 2 bases and J by 10 bases; unmatched bases: 26. This sample is drawn from a study of gamma-delta T cells after stem cell transplantation. TCRdb reprocessed the RT-PCR reads using CATT. The table shows some 3,000 delta-chain clones, with 1.6% occurring only once. This TCR was recovered from a human donor. It is not recorded whose cells these are; they may come from a transplant donor. This rearrangement joins TRDV1 to TRDJ1, with 12 bases aligning to TRDD3. Sequencing input: gamma-delta T cells. Here the CDR3 DNA reads TGTGCTCTTGGGGAAGTCTCATTTCTTCCTATGTGGCTGGGGGATACGCGTAGACTCATCTTT. This gives the protein CALGEVSFLPMWLGDTRRLIF.